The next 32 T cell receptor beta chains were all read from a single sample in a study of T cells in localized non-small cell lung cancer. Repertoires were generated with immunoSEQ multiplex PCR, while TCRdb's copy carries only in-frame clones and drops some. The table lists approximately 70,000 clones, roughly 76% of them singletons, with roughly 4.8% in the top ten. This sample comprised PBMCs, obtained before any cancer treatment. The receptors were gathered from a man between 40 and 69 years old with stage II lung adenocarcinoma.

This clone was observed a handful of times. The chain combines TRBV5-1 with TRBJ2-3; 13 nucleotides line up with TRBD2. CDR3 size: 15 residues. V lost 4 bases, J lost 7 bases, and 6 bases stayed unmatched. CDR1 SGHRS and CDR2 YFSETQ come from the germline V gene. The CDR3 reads CASSAGLAGVNTQYF. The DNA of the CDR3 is TGCGCCAGCAGCGCCGGACTAGCGGGAGTAAATACGCAGTATTTT.

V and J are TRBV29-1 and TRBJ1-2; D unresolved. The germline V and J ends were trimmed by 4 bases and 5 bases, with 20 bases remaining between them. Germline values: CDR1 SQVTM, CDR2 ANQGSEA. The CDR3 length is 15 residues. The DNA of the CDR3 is TGCAGCGTTGGCCCTCGTCAAAGTTTTGTTTATGGCTACACCTTC. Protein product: CSVGPRQSFVYGYTF. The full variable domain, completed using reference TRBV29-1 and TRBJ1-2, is SAVISQKPSRDICQRGTSLTIQCQVDSQVTMMFWYRQQPGQSLTLIATANQGSEATYESGFVIDKFPISRPNLTFSTLTVSNMSPEDSSIYLCSVGPRQSFVYGYTFGSGTRLTVV.

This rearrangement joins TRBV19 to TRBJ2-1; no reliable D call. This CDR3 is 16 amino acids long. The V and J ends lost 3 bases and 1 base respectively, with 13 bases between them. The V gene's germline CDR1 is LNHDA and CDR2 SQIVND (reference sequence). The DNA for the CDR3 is TGTGCCAGTAGTATCGGTATAGCAGCGTCCTACAATGAGCAGTTCTTC. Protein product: CASSIGIAASYNEQFF.

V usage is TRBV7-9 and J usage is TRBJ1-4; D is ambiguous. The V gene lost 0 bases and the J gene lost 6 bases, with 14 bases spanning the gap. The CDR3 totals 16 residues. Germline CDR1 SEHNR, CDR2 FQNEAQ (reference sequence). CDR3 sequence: CASSLAAALRDEKLFF. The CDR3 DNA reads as TGTGCCAGCAGCTTAGCCGCGGCCCTGAGGGATGAAAAACTGTTTTTT.

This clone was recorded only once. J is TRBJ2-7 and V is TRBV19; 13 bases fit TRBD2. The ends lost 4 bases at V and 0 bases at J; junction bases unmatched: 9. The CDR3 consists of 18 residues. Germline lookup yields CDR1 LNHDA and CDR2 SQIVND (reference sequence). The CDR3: CASSKRTSGSPSSYEQYF. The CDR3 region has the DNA TGTGCCAGTAGTAAACGGACTAGCGGGAGCCCTAGCTCCTACGAGCAGTACTTC.

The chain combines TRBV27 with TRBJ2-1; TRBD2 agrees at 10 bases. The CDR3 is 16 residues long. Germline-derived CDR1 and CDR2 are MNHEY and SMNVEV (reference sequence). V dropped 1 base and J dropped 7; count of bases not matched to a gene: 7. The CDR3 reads CASSLFPSGSKNEQFF. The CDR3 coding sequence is TGTGCCAGCAGTTTATTTCCTAGCGGGAGTAAAAATGAGCAGTTCTTC.

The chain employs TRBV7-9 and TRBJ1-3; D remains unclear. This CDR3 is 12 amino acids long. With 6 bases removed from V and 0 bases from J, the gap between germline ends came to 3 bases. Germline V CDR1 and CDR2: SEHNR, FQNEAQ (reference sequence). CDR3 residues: CASRSSGNTIYF. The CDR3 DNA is TGTGCCAGCAGGTCCTCTGGAAACACCATATATTTT. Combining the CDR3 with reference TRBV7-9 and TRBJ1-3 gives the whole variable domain DTGVSQNPRHKITKRGQNVTFRCDPISEHNRLYWYRQTLGQGPEFLTYFQNEAQLEKSRLLSDRFSAERPKGSFSTLEIQRTEQGDSAMYLCASRSSGNTIYFGEGSWLTVV.

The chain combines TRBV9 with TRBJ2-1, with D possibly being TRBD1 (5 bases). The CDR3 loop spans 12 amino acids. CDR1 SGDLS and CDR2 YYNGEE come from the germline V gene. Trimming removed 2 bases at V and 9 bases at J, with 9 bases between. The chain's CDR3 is CASSVGRGEQFF. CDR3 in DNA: TGTGCCAGCAGCGTGGGTAGGGGTGAGCAGTTCTTC.

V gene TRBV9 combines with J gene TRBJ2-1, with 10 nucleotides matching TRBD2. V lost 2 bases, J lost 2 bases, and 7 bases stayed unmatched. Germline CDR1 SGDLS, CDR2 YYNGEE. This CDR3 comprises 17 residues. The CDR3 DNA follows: TGTGCCAGCAGCGTTTCTAGCGGGGGACCCCCCTACAATGAGCAGTTCTTC. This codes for CASSVSSGGPPYNEQFF.

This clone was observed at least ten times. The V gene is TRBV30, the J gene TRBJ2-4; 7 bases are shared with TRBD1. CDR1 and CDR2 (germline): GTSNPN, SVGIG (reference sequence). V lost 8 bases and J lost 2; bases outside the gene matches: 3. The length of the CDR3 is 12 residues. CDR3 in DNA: TGTGCCACGGACAGGCCCAAAAACATTCAGTACTTC. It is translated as CATDRPKNIQYF.

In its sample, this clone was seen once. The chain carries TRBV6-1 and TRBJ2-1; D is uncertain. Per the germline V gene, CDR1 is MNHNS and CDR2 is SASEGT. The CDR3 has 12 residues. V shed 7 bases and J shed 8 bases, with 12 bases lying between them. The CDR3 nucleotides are TGTGCCAGCAAACGGTTTCGCGATGAGCAGTTCTTC. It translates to CASKRFRDEQFF.

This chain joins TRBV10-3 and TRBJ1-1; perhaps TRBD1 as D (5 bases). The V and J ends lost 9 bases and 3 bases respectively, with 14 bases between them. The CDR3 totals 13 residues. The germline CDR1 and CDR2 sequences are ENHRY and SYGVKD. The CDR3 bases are TGTGCCATAGGGGACCGGGGGGACACTGAAGCTTTCTTT. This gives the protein CAIGDRGDTEAFF.

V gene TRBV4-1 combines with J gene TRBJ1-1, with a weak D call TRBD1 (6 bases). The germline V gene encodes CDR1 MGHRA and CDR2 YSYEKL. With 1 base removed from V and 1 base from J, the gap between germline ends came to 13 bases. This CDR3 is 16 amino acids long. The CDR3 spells CASSQVLRRGNTEAFF. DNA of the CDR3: TGCGCCAGCAGCCAAGTACTTCGCAGGGGGAACACTGAAGCTTTCTTT.

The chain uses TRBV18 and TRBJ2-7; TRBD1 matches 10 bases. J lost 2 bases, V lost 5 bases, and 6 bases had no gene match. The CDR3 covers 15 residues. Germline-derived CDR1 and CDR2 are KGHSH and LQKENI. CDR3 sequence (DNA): TGTGCCAGCTCAAAGGACAGGGGGTCCACCTACGAGCAGTACTTC. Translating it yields CASSKDRGSTYEQYF.

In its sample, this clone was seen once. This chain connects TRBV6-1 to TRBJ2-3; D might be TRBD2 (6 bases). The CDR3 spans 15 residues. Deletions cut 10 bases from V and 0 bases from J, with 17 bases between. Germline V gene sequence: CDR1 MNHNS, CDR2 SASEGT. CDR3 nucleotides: TGTGCCATCCATAAGGGCGGGGTCAGCACAGATACGCAGTATTTT. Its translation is CAIHKGGVSTDTQYF.

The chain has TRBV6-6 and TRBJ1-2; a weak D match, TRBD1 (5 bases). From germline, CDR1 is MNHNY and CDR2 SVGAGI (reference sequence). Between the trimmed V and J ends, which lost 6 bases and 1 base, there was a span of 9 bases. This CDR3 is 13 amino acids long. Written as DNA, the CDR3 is TGTGCCAGCAGCCCGACAGTTAACTATGGCTACACCTTC. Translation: CASSPTVNYGYTF.

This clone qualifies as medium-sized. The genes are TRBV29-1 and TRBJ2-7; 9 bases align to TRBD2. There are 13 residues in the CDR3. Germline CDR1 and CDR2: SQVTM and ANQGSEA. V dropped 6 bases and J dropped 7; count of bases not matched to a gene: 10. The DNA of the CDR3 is TGCAGCGTGCCGGGGCGGGAGGGCCTTGAGCAGTACTTC. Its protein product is CSVPGREGLEQYF.

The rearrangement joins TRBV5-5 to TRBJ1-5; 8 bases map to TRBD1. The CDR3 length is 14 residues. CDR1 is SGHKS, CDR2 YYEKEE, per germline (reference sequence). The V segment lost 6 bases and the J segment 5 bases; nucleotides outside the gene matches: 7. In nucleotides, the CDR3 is TGTGCCAGCACCTCATCAGGGGGCGATCAGCCCCAGCATTTT. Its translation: CASTSSGGDQPQHF.

Here the CDR3 DNA reads TGTGCCAGCAGCTTGAGGACTTCTGCCGGGGAGCTGTTTTTT. Translating gives CASSLRTSAGELFF. The chain couples TRBV11-3 to TRBJ2-2; D may be TRBD2 (5 bases). The V end was cut by 3 bases, the J end by 6 bases, with 11 bases between. This CDR3 spans 14 amino acids. Germline V gives CDR1 SGHNT, CDR2 YENEEA.

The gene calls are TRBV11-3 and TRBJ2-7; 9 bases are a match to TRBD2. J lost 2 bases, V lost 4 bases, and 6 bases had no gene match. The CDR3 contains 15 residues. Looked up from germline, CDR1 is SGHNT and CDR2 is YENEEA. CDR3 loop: CASSSRTSVTYEQYF. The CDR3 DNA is TGTGCCAGCAGCTCCCGGACTAGCGTCACCTACGAGCAGTACTTC.

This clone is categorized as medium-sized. CDR3 nucleotides: TGTGCCAGCTCGGCCGACAGGGTCAACGAGCAGTACTTC. The encoded protein is CASSADRVNEQYF. The chain links TRBV18 to TRBJ2-7; 7 bases align to TRBD1. This CDR3 has 13 residues. V lost 6 bases to trimming and J lost 5 bases; unmatched junction nucleotides: 7. The V gene's germline CDR1 is KGHSH and CDR2 LQKENI. The whole variable domain, remainder taken from reference TRBV18 and TRBJ2-7, is NAGVMQNPRHLVRRRGQEARLRCSPMKGHSHVYWYRQLPEEGLKFMVYLQKENIIDESGMPKERFSAEFPKEGPSILRIQQVVRGDSAAYFCASSADRVNEQYFGPGTRLTVT.

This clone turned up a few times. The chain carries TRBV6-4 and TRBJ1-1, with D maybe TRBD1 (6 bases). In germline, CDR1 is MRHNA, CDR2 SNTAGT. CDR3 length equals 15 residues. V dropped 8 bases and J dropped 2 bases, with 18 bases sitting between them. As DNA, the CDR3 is TGTGCCAGCCGGGAGGCAGGGGAAGTTAACACTGAAGCTTTCTTT. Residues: CASREAGEVNTEAFF.

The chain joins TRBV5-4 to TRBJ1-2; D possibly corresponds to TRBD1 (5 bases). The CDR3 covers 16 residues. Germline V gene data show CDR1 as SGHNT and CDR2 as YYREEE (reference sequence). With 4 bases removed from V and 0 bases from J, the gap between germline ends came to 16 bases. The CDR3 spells CASSPPGVASNYGYTF. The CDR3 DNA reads TGTGCCAGCAGCCCGCCGGGGGTCGCCTCTAACTATGGCTACACCTTC.

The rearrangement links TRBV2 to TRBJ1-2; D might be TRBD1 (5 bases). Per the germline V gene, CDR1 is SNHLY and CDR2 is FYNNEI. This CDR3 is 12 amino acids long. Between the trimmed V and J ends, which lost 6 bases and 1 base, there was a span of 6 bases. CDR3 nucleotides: TGTGCCAGCAGCAGGGTTAACTATGGCTACACCTTC. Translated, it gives CASSRVNYGYTF.

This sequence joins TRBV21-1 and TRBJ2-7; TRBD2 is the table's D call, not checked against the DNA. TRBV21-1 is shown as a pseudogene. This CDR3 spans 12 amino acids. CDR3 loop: CASLPLPYEQYF. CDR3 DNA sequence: TGTGCCAGCCTCCCGCTACCCTACGAGCAGTACTTC.

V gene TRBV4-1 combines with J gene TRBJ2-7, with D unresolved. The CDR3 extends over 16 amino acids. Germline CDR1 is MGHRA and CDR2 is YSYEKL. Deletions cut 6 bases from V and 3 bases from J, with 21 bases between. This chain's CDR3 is CASSPSAGRSFYEQYF. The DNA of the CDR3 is TGCGCCAGCAGTCCGTCGGCCGGGCGGAGTTTCTACGAGCAGTACTTC.

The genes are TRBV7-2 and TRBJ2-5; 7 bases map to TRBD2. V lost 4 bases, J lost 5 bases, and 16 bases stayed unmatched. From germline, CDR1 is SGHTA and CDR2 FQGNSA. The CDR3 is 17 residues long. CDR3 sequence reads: CASSSRLAPLSEETQYF. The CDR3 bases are TGTGCCAGCAGCTCCCGACTAGCCCCGTTGAGTGAGGAGACCCAGTACTTC.

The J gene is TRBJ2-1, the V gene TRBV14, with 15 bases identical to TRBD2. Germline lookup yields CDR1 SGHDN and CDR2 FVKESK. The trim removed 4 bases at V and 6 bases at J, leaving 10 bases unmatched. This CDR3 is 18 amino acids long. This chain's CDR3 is CASSPEWTSGRAGNEQFF. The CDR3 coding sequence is TGTGCCAGCAGCCCCGAGTGGACTAGCGGGAGGGCTGGCAATGAGCAGTTCTTC.

CDR3 in amino acids: CASSQATRQGEQYF. DNA for the CDR3: TGCGCCAGCAGCCAAGCGACCCGCCAGGGGGAGCAGTACTTC. The gene calls are TRBV4-3 and TRBJ2-7; perhaps TRBD1 as D (6 bases). The CDR3 extends over 14 amino acids. Germline V lookup: CDR1 LGHNA, CDR2 YSLEER. Trimming pared 1 base from V and 7 bases from J, leaving 14 bases between.

The CDR3 DNA is TGTGCCAGCAGCTATCCGGGGGTTAGGCAGTTCTTC. Encoded protein: CASSYPGVRQFF. The chain carries TRBV7-9 and TRBJ2-1; TRBD2 is a possible D gene (6 bases). V lost 4 bases to trimming and J lost 12 bases, with 13 bases between them. The CDR3 totals 12 residues. CDR1 is SEHNR, CDR2 FQNEAQ, per germline (reference sequence).

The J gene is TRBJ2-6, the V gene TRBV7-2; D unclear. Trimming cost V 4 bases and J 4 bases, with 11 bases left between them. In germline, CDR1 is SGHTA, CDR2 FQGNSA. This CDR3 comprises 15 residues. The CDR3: CASSSRKPGANVLTF. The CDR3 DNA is TGTGCCAGCAGCTCCCGGAAGCCCGGGGCCAACGTCCTGACTTTC.

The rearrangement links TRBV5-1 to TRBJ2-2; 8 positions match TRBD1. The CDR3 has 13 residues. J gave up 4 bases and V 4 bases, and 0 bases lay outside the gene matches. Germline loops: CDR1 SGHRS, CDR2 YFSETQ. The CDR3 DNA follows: TGCGCCAGCAGCGGACAGGGCACCGGGGAGCTGTTTTTT. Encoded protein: CASSGQGTGELFF.